This T cell receptor beta chain was retrieved from a study of human T cells and chemical hapten exposure. In the study overall: Affected patients, primarily female, had alopecia areata, totalis or universalis.

TCRdb reprocessed the RACE reads with MiXCR, giving one entry per CDR3 protein. The sample consists of some 330,000 distinct CDR3 sequences, 5.5% of them appearing once. The CDR3 consists of 12 residues. V lost 1 base and J lost 5, with 6 bases in between. Germline values: CDR1 MNHNY, CDR2 SVGAGI (reference sequence). This clonotype was recorded a few times. Time point of the sample: pre-sensitization, week 0. Treatment specified: therapeutic diphenylcyclopropenone sensitization with weekly scalp DPC. Alopecia patients deemed DPC-suitable, aged 18 to 70, excluding pregnancy. The chain is built from TRBV6-6 and TRBJ2-7; D not certain. Sample: whole blood, taken in connection with sensitization to the hapten diphenylcyclopropenone (DPC). The source is a woman in her late teens or twenties with alopecia areata. Some clones in this sample may be carry-over from other donors' samples. The CDR3 DNA follows: TGTGCCAGCAGTTACTTTGGGGACGAGCAGTACTTC. This translates into CASSYFGDEQYF.